Presented here are 20 T cell receptor beta chains from one specimen sequenced in a study of T cells in Graves' hyperthyroidism and ophthalmopathy. Amplification targeted TCR beta CDR3 regions from RNA transcripts. The study used the HTBI primer set for a first-round RT-PCR of the TCR CDR3. TCRdb ran MiXCR on the multiplex PCR reads and lists one entry per CDR3 protein. Among around 660,000 distinct CDR3 sequences, roughly 46% were seen once, and the ten largest hold less than 9%. The sequencing input was peripheral blood or thyroid tissue (not recorded which). The source is an adult man with Graves' disease, either hyperthyroidism or ophthalmopathy (not recorded which).

V and J are TRBV7-3 and TRBJ1-1; TRBD1 is a possible D gene (6 bases). V was shortened by 1 base and J by 5 bases, with 14 bases between the two germline ends. The germline V gene has CDR1 SGHTA and CDR2 FQGTGA. The CDR3 consists of 15 residues. CDR3 residues: CASSLIGGAMTEAFF. The CDR3 DNA sequence: TGTGCCAGCAGCTTAATCGGGGGCGCGATGACTGAAGCTTTCTTT.

The chain has TRBV29-1 and TRBJ1-1, with no clear D. The CDR3 has 11 amino acids. Germline CDR1 and CDR2: SQVTM and ANQGSEA. Trimming removed 8 bases at V and 1 base at J, with 8 bases between. CDR3 in amino acids: CSRQKNTEAFF. In DNA, the CDR3 is TGCAGCAGGCAAAAGAACACTGAAGCTTTCTTT.

This chain links TRBV5-6 with TRBJ2-2; maybe TRBD1 (6 bases). Trimming cost V 4 bases and J 4 bases, with 11 bases left between them. This CDR3 has 14 amino acids. Germline assignment: CDR1 SGHDT and CDR2 YYEEEE. The CDR3 DNA reads TGTGCCAGCAGCCAGGGGTGGGCCACCGGGGAGCTGTTTTTT. It specifies CASSQGWATGELFF. The full variable domain, its missing parts supplied by reference TRBV5-6 and TRBJ2-2, is DAGVTQSPTHLIKTRGQQVTLRCSPKSGHDTVSWYQQALGQGPQFIFQYYEEEERQRGNFPDRFSGHQFPNYSSELNVNALLLGDSALYLCASSQGWATGELFFGEGSRLTVL.

The J gene is TRBJ1-2, the V gene TRBV29-1, with 8 positions matching TRBD1. Looked up from germline, CDR1 is SQVTM and CDR2 is ANQGSEA. The CDR3 contains 15 residues. V lost 6 bases to trimming and J lost 4 bases; unmatched junction nucleotides: 13. For the CDR3, the DNA is TGCAGCGTCGACCCGTGGGCAGGGGGCTCCTATGGCTACACCTTC. This codes for CSVDPWAGGSYGYTF.

The chain couples TRBV2 to TRBJ1-2; a weak D match, TRBD1 (6 bases). Trimming took 0 bases from V and 4 from J, leaving 12 bases between them. Germline-derived CDR1 and CDR2 are SNHLY and FYNNEI. CDR3 length: 15 amino acids. The CDR3 here is CASSEARGGGYGYTF. In nucleotides, the CDR3 is TGTGCCAGCAGTGAAGCGCGAGGGGGGGGCTATGGCTACACCTTC. The full variable domain, completed using reference TRBV2 and TRBJ1-2, is EPEVTQTPSHQVTQMGQEVILRCVPISNHLYFYWYRQILGQKVEFLVSFYNNEISEKSEIFDDQFSVERPDGSNFTLKIRSTKLEDSAMYFCASSEARGGGYGYTFGSGTRLTVV.

The CDR3 sequence: CSVVRTSGTAETQYF. The CDR3 DNA reads as TGCAGCGTCGTCCGGACTAGCGGGACCGCGGAGACCCAGTACTTC. V usage is TRBV29-1 and J usage is TRBJ2-5, with 12 bases identical to TRBD2. Germline lookup yields CDR1 SQVTM and CDR2 ANQGSEA. The CDR3 loop spans 15 amino acids. V was clipped by 6 bases and J by 5 bases; unmatched bases: 10. Full variable domain (remainder filled in from reference TRBV29-1 and TRBJ2-5): SAVISQKPSRDICQRGTSLTIQCQVDSQVTMMFWYRQQPGQSLTLIATANQGSEATYESGFVIDKFPISRPNLTFSTLTVSNMSPEDSSIYLCSVVRTSGTAETQYFGPGTRLLVL.

The chain joins TRBV20-1 to TRBJ2-6, with D perhaps TRBD1 (7 bases). Trimming took 3 bases from V and 4 from J, leaving 19 bases between them. This CDR3 region has 17 residues. The germline gives CDR1 DFQATT, CDR2 SNEGSKA (reference sequence). In DNA, the CDR3 is TGCAGTGCTAGGGAGGGGGCGCCCCCGGCAGGGGCCAACGTCCTGACTTTC. Translated, it gives CSAREGAPPAGANVLTF.

This clonotype was seen more than once but under ten times. The chain couples TRBV7-2 to TRBJ1-5; D is undetermined. With 5 bases removed from V and 5 bases from J, the gap between germline ends came to 13 bases. Germline CDR1 is SGHTA and CDR2 is FQGNSA. CDR3 length equals 14 residues. DNA of the CDR3: TGTGCCAGCAGCCTTCGGTCCTTAGATCAGCCCCAGCATTTT. Amino acid sequence: CASSLRSLDQPQHF.

The chain has TRBV2 and TRBJ2-5, with 7 bases lining up with TRBD1. J lost 7 bases, V lost 8 bases, and 4 bases had no gene match. Germline loops: CDR1 SNHLY, CDR2 FYNNEI. This CDR3 is built from 11 residues. CDR3 nucleotide sequence: TGTGCCAGCGTTCGACAGGGGACCCAGTACTTC. Its protein is CASVRQGTQYF.

This chain links TRBV2 with TRBJ2-7; 10 bases fit TRBD2. The V gene end was trimmed by 7 bases and the J gene end by 5 bases; junction bases not matched to a gene: 5. This CDR3 spans 13 amino acids. Germline CDR1 and CDR2: SNHLY and FYNNEI. The CDR3 bases are TGTGCCAGCACCTCAGGACTAGCGGACGAGCAGTACTTC. Translation gives CASTSGLADEQYF.

The chain joins TRBV7-2 to TRBJ1-1, with D tentatively TRBD1 (5 bases). V shed 5 bases and J shed 1 base, with 17 bases lying between them. Germline V gene data show CDR1 as SGHTA and CDR2 as FQGNSA. CDR3 size: 16 residues. CDR3 amino acids: CASSPGTLPGNTEAFF. In DNA form, the CDR3 reads TGTGCCAGCAGCCCAGGGACCCTCCCTGGGAACACTGAAGCTTTCTTT.

This clonotype was seen a few times. The chain is built from TRBV20-1 and TRBJ2-5; D gene unclear. Trimming stripped 0 bases from V and 2 bases from J, with 10 bases between. There are 14 residues in the CDR3. Germline CDR1 DFQATT, CDR2 SNEGSKA (reference sequence). In nucleotides, the CDR3 is TGCAGTGCTAGAGATAGTCTCGGACAAGAGACCCAGTACTTC. It is translated as CSARDSLGQETQYF.

The chain uses TRBV7-6 and TRBJ2-5; 8 nucleotides match TRBD2. The germline CDR1 and CDR2 sequences are SGHVS and FNYEAQ. V was clipped by 8 bases and J by 5 bases; unmatched bases: 7. This CDR3 region has 13 residues. CDR3 loop: CASAGLVGETQYF. DNA for the CDR3: TGTGCCAGCGCGGGACTAGTCGGCGAGACCCAGTACTTC. The full variable domain, in which reference TRBV7-6 and TRBJ2-5 provide the parts outside the CDR3, is GAGVSQSPRYKVTKRGQDVALRCDPISGHVSLYWYRQALGQGPEFLTYFNYEAQQDKSGLPNDRFSAERPEGSISTLTIQRTEQRDSAMYRCASAGLVGETQYFGPGTRLLVL.

The rearrangement joins TRBV19 to TRBJ1-4; tentative D call: TRBD1 (6 bases). Trimming pared 1 base from V and 8 bases from J, leaving 20 bases between. The CDR3 extends over 17 amino acids. The V gene's germline CDR1 is LNHDA and CDR2 SQIVND (reference sequence). This CDR3 reads CASSIGIRGDRYEKLFF. In nucleotides, the CDR3 is TGTGCCAGTAGTATAGGAATCAGGGGAGATAGATACGAAAAACTGTTTTTT.

The chain joins TRBV4-1 to TRBJ1-2; 12 nucleotides match TRBD1. This CDR3 region has 15 residues. Germline values: CDR1 MGHRA, CDR2 YSYEKL. J lost 8 bases, V lost 1 base, and 5 bases had no gene match. The CDR3 DNA is TGCGCCAGCAGCCAAGTGGGACAGGGGGCGAGAGGCTACACCTTC. Translation: CASSQVGQGARGYTF.

V and J are TRBV29-1 and TRBJ1-3; D is perhaps TRBD1 (5 bases). The V end was cut by 8 bases, the J end by 0 bases, with 17 bases between. The CDR3 contains 15 residues. Germline loops: CDR1 SQVTM, CDR2 ANQGSEA. The CDR3 region is CSLSGEGSSGNTIYF. In nucleotides, the CDR3 is TGCAGCCTCTCAGGTGAGGGGAGCTCTGGAAACACCATATATTTT.

Worth noting for this clonotype: Mismatch with germline at one junction end may stem from a read error. The gene calls are TRBV10-3 and TRBJ1-1; D is unclear. Germline CDR1 reads ENHRY; CDR2 reads SYGVKD. This CDR3 region has 14 residues. The chain's CDR3 is CASSLGYGNTEAFF. The DNA of the CDR3 is TGTGCCAGCAGTTTAGGGTACGGGAACACTGAAGCTTTCTTT.

This clonotype was seen a few times. This rearrangement joins TRBV5-1 to TRBJ1-3; unclear D gene. Trimming stripped 0 bases from V and 1 base from J, with 8 bases between. The CDR3 is 15 amino acids. Germline V gene data show CDR1 as SGHRS and CDR2 as YFSETQ. The CDR3 sequence: CASSLAARSGNTIYF. As DNA, the CDR3 is TGCGCCAGCAGCTTGGCGGCGCGGTCTGGAAACACCATATATTTT.

As for this clonotype: This clone may be a read error of a much larger clone one base away. The chain is built from TRBV9 and TRBJ1-6; possibly TRBD1 for D (5 bases). The CDR3 extends over 15 amino acids. From germline, CDR1 is SGDLS and CDR2 YYNGEE. This CDR3 reads CASSVENRNNSPPHF. The CDR3 bases are TGTGCCAGCAGCGTAGAGAACAGGAATAATTCACCCCCCCACTTT. The whole variable domain, remainder taken from reference TRBV9 and TRBJ1-6, is DSGVTQTPKHLITATGQRVTLRCSPRSGDLSVYWYQQSLDQGLQFLIQYYNGEERAKGNILERFSAQQFPDLHSELNLSSLELGDSALYFCASSVENRNNSPPHFGNGTRLTVT.

The rearrangement links TRBV20-1 to TRBJ1-4, with D unresolved. Germline V gives CDR1 DFQATT, CDR2 SNEGSKA (reference sequence). This CDR3 is built from 12 residues. V lost 0 bases to trimming and J lost 8 bases, with 7 bases between them. CDR3 bases: TGCAGTGCTAGAGATCAAGTGGAAAAACTGTTTTTT. It encodes CSARDQVEKLFF.